This note documents a single T cell receptor (beta chain) sequence. As originally analysed: Amplifying reference gene primers gave estimates of nucleated cell counts. The protocol was immunoSEQ multiplex PCR, while the TCRdb copy is restricted to in-frame clones and leaves out a portion. V and J calls plus clone size are reproduced from that table; the DNA served to infer D and trimming. The table records approximately 90,000 clones, roughly 85% of them present only once. This sample was taken from a study of blood T cell repertoires in COVID-19. For the study at large: Specimens from acute and convalescent COVID-19 originated in the United States, Italy and Spain. Sources were T cells, B-cell-depleted T cells, or PBMCs; the material itself was cDNA or gDNA.

CDR3 size: 16 residues. CDR1 and CDR2 (germline): KGHSH, LQKENI. V lost 0 bases to trimming and J lost 8 bases; unmatched junction nucleotides: 5. This chain connects TRBV18 to TRBJ1-4; 11 positions agree with TRBD1. The sequencing sample was made of peripheral blood. This clonotype originated in a man older than 75 with acute or convalescent COVID-19. CDR3 residues: CASSPPGQGAGEKLFF. DNA for the CDR3: TGTGCCAGCTCACCACCCGGACAGGGGGCTGGAGAAAAACTGTTTTTT.